This entry lists 17 T cell receptor beta chains sequenced from one sample in a study of blood T cell repertoires in COVID-19. Profiling relied on immunoSEQ multiplex PCR, and the TCRdb table lists in-frame clones only, not all of them. The sample yields around 100,000 clones, approximately 84% seen once. The specimen sequenced was peripheral blood. These receptors were taken from a man aged 35 to 55 with active or convalescent COVID-19.

The chain combines TRBV18 with TRBJ1-1; 8 bases map to TRBD1. After removal of 0 bases from V and 1 base from J, the junction contained 7 bases not matched to a gene. CDR1 and CDR2 from the germline V gene are KGHSH and LQKENI. There are 17 residues in the CDR3. The CDR3: CASSPPNSGTGNTEAFF. CDR3 DNA sequence: TGTGCCAGCTCACCACCGAATTCAGGGACAGGGAACACTGAAGCTTTCTTT.

The J gene is TRBJ2-7, the V gene TRBV5-6; 7 nucleotides align to TRBD1. The J segment lost 6 bases and the V segment lost 4 bases, leaving 4 bases of the junction unmatched. Germline CDR1 SGHDT, CDR2 YYEEEE. The CDR3 consists of 12 residues. This CDR3 reads CASSRTGLEQYF. CDR3 nucleotides: TGTGCCAGCAGCAGGACAGGCCTCGAGCAGTACTTC.

The chain joins TRBV5-5 to TRBJ1-3; 7 positions agree with TRBD1. The ends lost 4 bases at V and 0 bases at J; junction bases unmatched: 13. Germline V gene data show CDR1 as SGHKS and CDR2 as YYEKEE (reference sequence). The CDR3 loop spans 18 amino acids. DNA of the CDR3: TGTGCCAGCAGCCCGGACAGGACGAGGGGTCTCTCTGGAAACACCATATATTTT. Translated, it gives CASSPDRTRGLSGNTIYF.

The chain recombines TRBV7-2 with TRBJ2-1; TRBD2 matches at 7 bases. The CDR3 consists of 17 residues. Losses at the gene ends were 1 base for V and 0 bases for J; bases not matched to a gene: 6. Germline V lookup: CDR1 SGHTA, CDR2 FQGNSA. The CDR3 DNA is TGTGCCAGCAGCTTAGGGCGGGGGTACTCCTCCTACAATGAGCAGTTCTTC. This translates into CASSLGRGYSSYNEQFF.

The chain links TRBV5-1 to TRBJ2-7; TRBD1 matches at 7 bases. With V trimmed by 0 bases and J by 8 bases, 5 bases remained unmatched. The CDR3 has 13 residues. The germline V gene has CDR1 SGHRS and CDR2 YFSETQ. CDR3 residues: CASSLETGPQQYF. The CDR3 DNA sequence: TGCGCCAGCAGCTTGGAGACAGGGCCCCAGCAGTACTTC. Complete variable domain (other parts from reference TRBV5-1 and TRBJ2-7): KAGVTQTPRYLIKTRGQQVTLSCSPISGHRSVSWYQQTPGQGLQFLFEYFSETQRNKGNFPGRFSGRQFSNSRSEMNVSTLELGDSALYLCASSLETGPQQYFGPGTRLTVT.

This chain's CDR3 is CASSTGQGMNTEAFF. In DNA, the CDR3 is TGTGCCAGCAGTACCGGACAGGGGATGAACACTGAAGCTTTCTTT. V usage is TRBV6-2 or TRBV6-3 and J usage is TRBJ1-1; TRBD1 aligns across 9 bases. CDR3 length: 15 residues. V gave up 5 bases and J gave up 0 bases; unmatched junction bases: 4. Germline-derived CDR1 and CDR2 are MNHEY and SVGEGT.

The chain couples TRBV2 to TRBJ2-2, with D perhaps matching TRBD2 (5 bases). Germline V gives CDR1 SNHLY, CDR2 FYNNEI. V was pared by 3 bases and J by 5 bases, with 7 bases between. The CDR3 consists of 13 residues. The CDR3 loop is CASSDGDTGELFF. In DNA, the CDR3 is TGTGCCAGCAGTGACGGGGATACCGGGGAGCTGTTTTTT.

Notes on this clone: Other nucleotide sequences in the sample specify the same CDR3. J is TRBJ1-1 and V is TRBV7-9, with a tentative D call TRBD1 (5 bases). V was pared by 5 bases and J by 7 bases, with 8 bases between. This CDR3 contains 11 residues. Germline CDR1 SEHNR, CDR2 FQNEAQ (reference sequence). The CDR3 is CASSRQGEAFF. Written as DNA, the CDR3 is TGTGCCAGCAGCCGGCAGGGTGAAGCTTTCTTT. Together with reference TRBV7-9 and TRBJ1-1, the CDR3 gives the full variable domain: DTGVSQNPRHKITKRGQNVTFRCDPISEHNRLYWYRQTLGQGPEFLTYFQNEAQLEKSRLLSDRFSAERPKGSFSTLEIQRTEQGDSAMYLCASSRQGEAFFGQGTRLTVV.

The CDR3 sequence is CASKLGEGYGYTF. The DNA for the CDR3 is TGTGCCAGCAAATTAGGGGAAGGATATGGCTACACCTTC. The chain employs TRBV6-4 and TRBJ1-2; perhaps TRBD1 as D (5 bases). V was clipped by 7 bases and J by 5 bases, with 14 bases between them. The germline gives CDR1 MRHNA, CDR2 SNTAGT. The CDR3 runs 13 residues.

This clone was observed a few times. This chain connects TRBV5-1 to TRBJ1-5; no firm D call. Trimming removed 3 bases at V and 6 bases at J, with 10 bases between. CDR3 length: 13 residues. Germline values: CDR1 SGHRS, CDR2 YFSETQ. CDR3 sequence (DNA): TGCGCCAGCAGCTCGGACTCAGGTCAGCCCCAGCATTTT. It encodes CASSSDSGQPQHF.

This chain links TRBV5-1 with TRBJ1-2, with D uncertain. This CDR3 comprises 16 residues. The ends were cut back, 0 bases at V and 0 bases at J, with 12 bases in the middle. Germline CDR1 is SGHRS and CDR2 is YFSETQ. CDR3 DNA sequence: TGCGCCAGCAGCTTGGCCTCTGGGCCTACTAACTATGGCTACACCTTC. Protein: CASSLASGPTNYGYTF. Full variable domain (remainder filled in from reference TRBV5-1 and TRBJ1-2): KAGVTQTPRYLIKTRGQQVTLSCSPISGHRSVSWYQQTPGQGLQFLFEYFSETQRNKGNFPGRFSGRQFSNSRSEMNVSTLELGDSALYLCASSLASGPTNYGYTFGSGTRLTVV.

The chain combines TRBV5-6 with TRBJ2-7, with TRBD1 matching over 10 bases. CDR1 is SGHDT and CDR2 is YYEEEE in the germline V gene. With V trimmed by 0 bases and J by 6 bases, 3 bases remained unmatched. This CDR3 region has 14 residues. This CDR3 is CASSLGGTGVEQYF. In DNA, the CDR3 is TGTGCCAGCAGCTTGGGTGGGACAGGGGTCGAGCAGTACTTC.

This chain uses TRBV3-1 (or the pseudogene TRBV3-2) with TRBJ1-3; 9 bases match TRBD1. The CDR3 sequence is 16 residues long. Trimming took 3 bases from V and 4 from J; bases not matched to a gene: 7. CDR1 and CDR2 (germline): LGHDT, YNNKEL (reference sequence). In DNA form, the CDR3 reads TGTGCCAGCAGCCAGGGGACAGGGCAGTTAGGAAACACCATATATTTT. It encodes CASSQGTGQLGNTIYF.

V gene TRBV3-1 (or the pseudogene TRBV3-2) combines with J gene TRBJ2-1, with 7 bases lining up with TRBD2. The CDR3 spans 16 residues. The germline V gene encodes CDR1 LGHDT and CDR2 YNNKEL (reference sequence). With 5 bases clipped from V and 4 bases from J, the junction kept 11 bases outside the gene matches. Here the CDR3 reads CASSARRLAAYNEQFF. The CDR3 DNA is TGTGCCAGCAGCGCAAGGCGTCTAGCGGCTTACAATGAGCAGTTCTTC.

CDR3 nucleotide sequence: TGTGCCAGCAGTTACAGGGGGCAGGAGACCCAGTACTTC. It encodes CASSYRGQETQYF. The V gene is TRBV12-3 or TRBV12-4, the J gene TRBJ2-5, with TRBD1 matching 9 bases. V shed 4 bases, J shed 5 bases, and the junction held 2 bases outside the gene matches. This CDR3 spans 13 amino acids.

The V and J genes are TRBV10-3 and TRBJ1-1; 8 nucleotides agree with TRBD1. The CDR3 contains 14 residues. The germline gives CDR1 ENHRY, CDR2 SYGVKD. The ends lost 4 bases at V and 0 bases at J; junction bases unmatched: 1. In nucleotides, the CDR3 is TGTGCCATCAGTGGGACAGGGATGAACACTGAAGCTTTCTTT. This gives the protein CAISGTGMNTEAFF.

J is TRBJ1-2 and V is TRBV5-4, with D perhaps TRBD1 (6 bases). Germline V CDR1 and CDR2: SGHNT, YYREEE (reference sequence). Trimming pared 4 bases from V and 1 base from J, leaving 14 bases between. The length of the CDR3 is 15 residues. The CDR3 DNA follows: TGTGCCAGCAGCACGGACAGATTCTTTAACTATGGCTACACCTTC. This translates into CASSTDRFFNYGYTF.